This TCR beta chain derives from a study of OX40 agonist ivuxolimab in advanced cancers. About the research overall: Recorded diagnoses for dose-escalation patients were hepatocellular carcinoma, melanoma, renal cell or head and neck cancer. General study findings and limits: Partial responders receiving 0.1-3.0 mg/kg showed among the lowest clonal expansion. Some patients who did not respond also had low normalized T-cell clonal expansion.

This CDR3 has 14 residues. Germline CDR1 reads SGHRS; CDR2 reads YFSETQ. V was clipped by 0 bases and J by 4 bases, with 10 bases between them. About this clone: Its matching antigen is unknown.

Peripheral blood came from all dose cohorts at three timepoints. Assay: immunoSEQ multiplex PCR; the TCRdb copy retains only in-frame clones and omits some. Among just over 15,000 clones, 64% were seen once, and the ten largest hold about 8.7%. The material was CD4+ or CD8+ T cells sorted from blood, obtained in a trial of the OX40 agonist ivuxolimab. This chain joins TRBV5-1 and TRBJ1-1, with D possibly being TRBD1 (5 bases). The TCR was taken from an adult with an advanced solid tumor such as melanoma, head and neck, liver or kidney cancer. CDR3 in DNA: TGCGCCAGCAGCTTGGATGGGGCGGGCACTGAAGCTTTCTTT. It specifies CASSLDGAGTEAFF.